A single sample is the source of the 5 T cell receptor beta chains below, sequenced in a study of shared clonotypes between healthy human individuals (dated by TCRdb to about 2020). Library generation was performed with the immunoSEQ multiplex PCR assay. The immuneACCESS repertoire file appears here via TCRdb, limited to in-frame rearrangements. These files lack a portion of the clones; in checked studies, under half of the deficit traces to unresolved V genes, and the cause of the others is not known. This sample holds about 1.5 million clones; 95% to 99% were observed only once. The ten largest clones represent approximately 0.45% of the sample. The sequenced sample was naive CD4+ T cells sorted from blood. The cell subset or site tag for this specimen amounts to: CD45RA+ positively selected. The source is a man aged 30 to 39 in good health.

The CDR3 spells CASSLGTRPGELFF. CDR3 DNA: TGCGCCAGCAGCTTGGGGACTAGGCCCGGGGAGCTGTTTTTT. This chain uses TRBV5-1 with TRBJ2-2; 7 nucleotides agree with TRBD2. J lost 6 bases, V lost 0 bases, and 2 bases had no gene match. The CDR3 covers 14 residues. Germline V CDR1 and CDR2: SGHRS, YFSETQ.

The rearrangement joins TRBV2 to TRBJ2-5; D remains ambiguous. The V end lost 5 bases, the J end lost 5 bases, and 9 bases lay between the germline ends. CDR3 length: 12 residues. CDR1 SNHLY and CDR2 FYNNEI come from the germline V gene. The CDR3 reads CASSSPWETQYF. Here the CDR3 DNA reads TGTGCCAGCAGTTCTCCGTGGGAGACCCAGTACTTC.

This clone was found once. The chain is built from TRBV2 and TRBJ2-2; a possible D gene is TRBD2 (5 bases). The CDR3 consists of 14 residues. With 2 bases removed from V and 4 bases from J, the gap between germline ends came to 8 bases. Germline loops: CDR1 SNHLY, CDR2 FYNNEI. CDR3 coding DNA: TGTGCCAGCAGTGAAATACGGGGCACCGGGGAGCTGTTTTTT. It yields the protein CASSEIRGTGELFF. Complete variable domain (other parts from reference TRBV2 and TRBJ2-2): EPEVTQTPSHQVTQMGQEVILRCVPISNHLYFYWYRQILGQKVEFLVSFYNNEISEKSEIFDDQFSVERPDGSNFTLKIRSTKLEDSAMYFCASSEIRGTGELFFGEGSRLTVL.

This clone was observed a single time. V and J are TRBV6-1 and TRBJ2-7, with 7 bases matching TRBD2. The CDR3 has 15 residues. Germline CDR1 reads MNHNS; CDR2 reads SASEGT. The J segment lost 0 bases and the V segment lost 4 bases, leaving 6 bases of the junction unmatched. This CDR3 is CASSASGWGSYEQYF. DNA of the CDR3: TGTGCCAGCAGTGCTAGCGGATGGGGCTCCTACGAGCAGTACTTC.

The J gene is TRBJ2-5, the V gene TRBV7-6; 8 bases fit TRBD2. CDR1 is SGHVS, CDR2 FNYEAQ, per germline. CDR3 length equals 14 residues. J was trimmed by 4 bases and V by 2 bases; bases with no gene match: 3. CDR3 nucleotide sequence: TGTGCCAGCAGCTTACTTCGGGAGGGAGAGACCCAGTACTTC. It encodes CASSLLREGETQYF. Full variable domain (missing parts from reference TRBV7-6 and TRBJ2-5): GAGVSQSPRYKVTKRGQDVALRCDPISGHVSLYWYRQALGQGPEFLTYFNYEAQQDKSGLPNDRFSAERPEGSISTLTIQRTEQRDSAMYRCASSLLREGETQYFGPGTRLLVL.